A selection of T cell receptor beta chains follows, all from one sample in a study of shared T cell receptors in the human thymus. Clones were read by immunoSEQ multiplex PCR, and TCRdb kept only the in-frame ones, dropping some. The data show approximately 490,000 clones, approximately 78% seen once. These data were also reused for a study on human thymus T cells.

Specimen: thymocytes. The receptors originated from a boy in the first two years of life with a congenital heart defect. Each CDR3 is given with its conserved first and last residue. The D gene is left open where the match is weak.

d_call j_call v_call cdr3_aa
. TRBJ2-3 TRBV28 CASSLWGSGTDTQYF
. TRBJ2-2 TRBV6-5 CASSSEGLSDTGELFF
TRBD1 TRBJ1-5 TRBV15 CATSRGSVTGGGQPQHF
TRBD2 TRBJ2-2 TRBV7-7 CASSGLAGGTGELFF
TRBD2 TRBJ2-5 TRBV9 CASSAGTSGRQGVSAETQYF
. TRBJ2-3 TRBV7-2 CASSLAPRGTGGNGGTDTQYF
. TRBJ1-2 TRBV7-9 CASSLVAGAYGYTF
TRBD2 TRBJ2-2 TRBV2 CASSNRGWRENDGELFF
TRBD1 TRBJ2-3 TRBV6-1 CASKLDRVVTDTQYF
. TRBJ1-5 TRBV5-4 CASSLFPNQPQHF
. TRBJ1-1 TRBV4-3 CASSQGLMGRWNTEAFF
. TRBJ1-1 TRBV6-5 CASSRAGGYTEAFF
. TRBJ2-4 TRBV28 CASRPDRLAKNIQYF
TRBD2 TRBJ2-3 TRBV4-3 CASSHTPGLAGGTDTQYF
TRBD1 TRBJ1-1 TRBV6-1 CASSALAKTGAMNTEAFF
. TRBJ1-1 TRBV2 CASSDGSRVTEAFF
. TRBJ1-1 TRBV2 CASRKRPNTEAFF
. TRBJ2-7 TRBV21-1 CASSKVHGLAGVRDEQYF
TRBD2 TRBJ2-1 TRBV5-4 CASSVPSGSSYNEQFF
TRBD1 TRBJ1-1 TRBV28 CASSPEGQGAGNTEAFF
. TRBJ2-1 TRBV25-1 CASSAHRPLSYNEQFF
. TRBJ2-3 TRBV29-1 CSGSKGGGTDTQYF
TRBD2 TRBJ2-1 TRBV4-3 CASSQEEGSGRFSEQFF
. TRBJ2-3 TRBV4-1 CASSQELAVGADTQYF
TRBD1 TRBJ2-7 TRBV4-3 CASSQHRTGIYEQYF
. TRBJ2-7 TRBV7-8 CASSLGSGAIDYEQYF
TRBD1 TRBJ1-1 TRBV2 CASTQPGQGIPQPSAFF
. TRBJ2-7 TRBV12-5 CASGLPPGSGGVEQYF
TRBD1 TRBJ2-2 TRBV5-6 CASSNRGKMAGELFF
. TRBJ2-1 TRBV9 CASSAYRVISYNEQFF
. TRBJ1-2 TRBV5-6 CASSLVPLGVGYGYTF
. TRBJ2-5 TRBV27 CASSPSPRDQYF
TRBD2 TRBJ2-1 TRBV7-2 CASSRKTSGRHKPGNEQFF
. TRBJ1-3 TRBV4-1 CASSQQGISGNTIYF
TRBD2 TRBJ2-7 TRBV10-1 CASSAGASGNYEQYF
. TRBJ1-2 TRBV4-3 CASSQFQGGYGYTF
TRBD2 TRBJ2-3 TRBV11-2 CASSPGREGLETDTQYF
. TRBJ2-5 TRBV27 CASSLRLQETQYF
TRBD2 TRBJ2-1 TRBV30 CAWSPLGGAGDLYNEQFF
. TRBJ2-7 TRBV10-1 CASQGFGHREQYF
. TRBJ1-1 TRBV30 CASSRVGANTEAFF
. TRBJ1-2 TRBV14 CASSPDRIGGYTF
. TRBJ2-2 TRBV7-9 CASSLGWQNTGELFF
TRBD1 TRBJ2-3 TRBV27 CASTHTGAPTDTQYF
. TRBJ1-1 TRBV7-2 CASSLRYGGENTEAFF
. TRBJ2-2 TRBV4-2 CASSQVALALNTGELFF
. TRBJ1-2 TRBV5-4 CASRDRDLANYGYTF
. TRBJ1-5 TRBV19 CASRHPWANNQPQHF
. TRBJ2-7 TRBV5-1 CASSSWESSYEQYF
TRBD2 TRBJ2-7 TRBV15 CATSLGTSGSMREIYEQYF
TRBD2 TRBJ2-3 TRBV30 CAWSPEAGIFPGTDTQYF
TRBD1 TRBJ2-7 TRBV4-1 CASSQDPRRDRTSYEQYF